Shown below are 13 T cell receptor beta chains from a single sample sequenced in a study of cytomegalovirus exposure and HLA in healthy donors. The primer mix had 60 Vbeta and 13 Jbeta primers. Clones were sequenced by immunoSEQ multiplex PCR, and TCRdb holds only the in-frame ones, with some missing. The profile covers about 130,000 clones, with around 80% appearing a single time and 6.5% taken by the ten largest. The sequenced sample consisted of PBMCs. These receptors were obtained from a man between 40 and 49 years old in good health and CMV-seropositive.

The V gene is TRBV9, the J gene TRBJ2-1; 7 nucleotides line up with TRBD1. The CDR3 has 15 amino acids. Germline V lookup: CDR1 SGDLS, CDR2 YYNGEE. Trimming removed 0 bases from V and 8 bases from J; junction bases left unmatched: 8. The CDR3 region is CASSVGDRVSYEQFF. The CDR3 DNA follows: TGTGCCAGCAGCGTAGGAGACAGGGTCAGCTATGAGCAGTTCTTC. Drawing the rest from reference TRBV9 and TRBJ2-1, the complete variable domain is DSGVTQTPKHLITATGQRVTLRCSPRSGDLSVYWYQQSLDQGLQFLIQYYNGEERAKGNILERFSAQQFPDLHSELNLSSLELGDSALYFCASSVGDRVSYEQFFGPGTRLTVL.

The V gene is TRBV15, the J gene TRBJ2-3; 10 nucleotides match TRBD2. Germline lookup yields CDR1 LNHNV and CDR2 YYDKDF (reference sequence). J was trimmed by 7 bases and V by 1 base; bases with no gene match: 8. This CDR3 contains 16 residues. CDR3 loop: CATSRAPAGGRNTQYF. CDR3 nucleotide sequence: TGTGCCACCAGCAGAGCTCCAGCGGGAGGGCGAAATACGCAGTATTTT.

This clone was found once. This rearrangement joins TRBV28 to TRBJ1-1; TRBD1 matches 8 bases. The CDR3 extends over 14 amino acids. Germline values: CDR1 MDHEN, CDR2 SYDVKM. Trimming cost V 4 bases and J 11 bases; bases outside gene matches: 12. This CDR3 is CASSSPDRGGRAFF. For the CDR3, the DNA is TGTGCCAGCAGTTCTCCCGACAGGGGTGGACGGGCTTTCTTT.

The chain carries TRBV27 and TRBJ2-3, with a possible D match to TRBD2 (5 bases). The CDR3 is 13 amino acids. CDR1 MNHEY and CDR2 SMNVEV come from the germline V gene (reference sequence). Trimming pared 8 bases from V and 0 bases from J, leaving 9 bases between. The CDR3 is CASARGSTDTQYF. The CDR3 region has the DNA TGTGCCAGCGCCCGGGGAAGCACAGATACGCAGTATTTT.

This clone was observed once. The chain recombines TRBV9 with TRBJ2-7; 7 bases are a match to TRBD1. The CDR3 totals 14 residues. The V gene end was trimmed by 3 bases and the J gene end by 0 bases; junction bases not matched to a gene: 3. From germline, CDR1 is SGDLS and CDR2 YYNGEE. The CDR3, as DNA: TGTGCCAGCAGCGGTGGGACAGCCTCCTACGAGCAGTACTTC. It encodes CASSGGTASYEQYF.

V usage is TRBV30 and J usage is TRBJ1-4, with D perhaps matching TRBD1 (6 bases). Looked up from germline, CDR1 is GTSNPN and CDR2 is SVGIG (reference sequence). The CDR3 is made up of 14 amino acids. V lost 6 bases and J lost 8, with 19 bases in between. CDR3 amino acids: CACQERGSAEKLFF. CDR3 in DNA: TGTGCCTGCCAAGAAAGGGGGAGTGCGGAAAAACTGTTTTTT.

This chain uses TRBV6-6 with TRBJ2-5; TRBD1 might be the D (5 bases). Trimming removed 2 bases from V and 3 bases from J, with 7 bases in between. Germline CDR1 MNHNY, CDR2 SVGAGI (reference sequence). CDR3 length: 13 residues. The CDR3 DNA follows: TGTGCCAGCAGTTACGGCAGGGAAGAGACCCAGTACTTC. The encoded protein is CASSYGREETQYF.

The chain carries TRBV27 and TRBJ2-7; maybe TRBD2 (5 bases). The germline V gene encodes CDR1 MNHEY and CDR2 SMNVEV (reference sequence). The CDR3 consists of 14 residues. The V and J ends lost 2 bases and 3 bases respectively, with 11 bases between them. CDR3 DNA: TGTGCCAGCAGTTTACGGGGTAGGGTCTACGAGCAGTACTTC. This codes for CASSLRGRVYEQYF.

This sequence joins TRBV9 and TRBJ1-1, with TRBD1 matching 12 bases. CDR1 and CDR2 from the germline V gene are SGDLS and YYNGEE. J lost 7 bases, V lost 3 bases, and 4 bases had no gene match. This CDR3 has 14 amino acids. CDR3 nucleotides: TGTGCCAGCAGCGAGGGGACAGGGGGCTTTGAAGCTTTCTTT. This translates into CASSEGTGGFEAFF. The full variable domain, with the rest looked up from reference TRBV9 and TRBJ1-1, is DSGVTQTPKHLITATGQRVTLRCSPRSGDLSVYWYQQSLDQGLQFLIQYYNGEERAKGNILERFSAQQFPDLHSELNLSSLELGDSALYFCASSEGTGGFEAFFGQGTRLTVV.

This chain connects TRBV5-1 to TRBJ2-3, with D unclear. CDR1 and CDR2 (germline): SGHRS, YFSETQ. Trimming stripped 4 bases from V and 2 bases from J, with 11 bases between. The CDR3 contains 14 residues. CDR3 protein: CASSPYTNTDTQYF. The CDR3 nucleotides read TGCGCCAGCAGCCCGTACACAAACACAGATACGCAGTATTTT.

The chain carries TRBV6-6 and TRBJ2-3, with 7 bases identical to TRBD1. The ends lost 5 bases at V and 4 bases at J; junction bases unmatched: 3. CDR1 is MNHNY, CDR2 SVGAGI, per germline (reference sequence). The CDR3 contains 13 residues. CDR3 nucleotides: TGTGCCAGCAGTCCCACAGGGGCAGATACGCAGTATTTT. This codes for CASSPTGADTQYF.

The rearrangement uses TRBV29-1 and TRBJ1-4; 8 bases fit TRBD1. Germline loops: CDR1 SQVTM, CDR2 ANQGSEA. CDR3 length equals 13 residues. Losses at the gene ends were 6 bases for V and 8 bases for J; bases not matched to a gene: 8. The CDR3 DNA follows: TGCAGCGTCCAGGGGGCAGTTGGAGAAAAACTGTTTTTT. It is translated as CSVQGAVGEKLFF.

This clone has just one count. The gene calls are TRBV5-4 and TRBJ2-7; possibly TRBD2 for D (6 bases). CDR3 size: 14 residues. Germline CDR1 reads SGHNT; CDR2 reads YYREEE (reference sequence). V was pared by 4 bases and J by 5 bases, with 16 bases between. In DNA form, the CDR3 reads TGTGCCAGCAGCCCCCCGACTAGACGCCACGAGCAGTACTTC. It specifies CASSPPTRRHEQYF.